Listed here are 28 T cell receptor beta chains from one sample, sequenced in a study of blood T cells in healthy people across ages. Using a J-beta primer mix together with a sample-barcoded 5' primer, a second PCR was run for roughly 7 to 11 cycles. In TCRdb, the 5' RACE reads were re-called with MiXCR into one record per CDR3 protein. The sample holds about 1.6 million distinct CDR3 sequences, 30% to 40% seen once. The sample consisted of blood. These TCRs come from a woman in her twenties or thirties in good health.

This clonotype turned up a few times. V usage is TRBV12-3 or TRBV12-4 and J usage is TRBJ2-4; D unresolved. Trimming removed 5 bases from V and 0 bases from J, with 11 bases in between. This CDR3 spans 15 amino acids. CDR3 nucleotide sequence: TGTGCCAGCAGTCCTTCAGCCTTAGCCAAAAACATTCAGTACTTC. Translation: CASSPSALAKNIQYF.

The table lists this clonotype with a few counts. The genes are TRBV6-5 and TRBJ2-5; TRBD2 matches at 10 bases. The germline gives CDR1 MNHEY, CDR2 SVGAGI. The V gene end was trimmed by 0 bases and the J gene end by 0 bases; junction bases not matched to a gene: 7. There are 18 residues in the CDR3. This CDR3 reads CASSYSTLAGRYQETQYF. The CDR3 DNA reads TGTGCCAGCAGTTACTCGACACTAGCGGGGCGTTACCAAGAGACCCAGTACTTC.

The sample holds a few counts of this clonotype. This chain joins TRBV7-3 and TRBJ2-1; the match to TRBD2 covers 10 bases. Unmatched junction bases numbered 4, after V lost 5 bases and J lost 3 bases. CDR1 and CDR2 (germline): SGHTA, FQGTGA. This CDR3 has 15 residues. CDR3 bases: TGTGCCAGCAGCCTTAGCGGGGGGCACTACAATGAGCAGTTCTTC. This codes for CASSLSGGHYNEQFF.

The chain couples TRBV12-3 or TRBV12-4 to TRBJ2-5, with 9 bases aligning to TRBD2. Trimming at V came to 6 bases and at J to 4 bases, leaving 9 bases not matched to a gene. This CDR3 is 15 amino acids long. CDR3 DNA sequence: TGTGCCAGCAGCCCCTCTGCGGGAGGGATAGAGACCCAGTACTTC. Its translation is CASSPSAGGIETQYF.

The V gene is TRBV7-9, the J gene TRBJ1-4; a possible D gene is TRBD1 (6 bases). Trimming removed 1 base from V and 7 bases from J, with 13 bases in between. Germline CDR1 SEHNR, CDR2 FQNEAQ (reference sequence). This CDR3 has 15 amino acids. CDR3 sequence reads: CASSLVQGGSEKLFF. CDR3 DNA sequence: TGTGCCAGCAGCTTAGTACAGGGCGGGAGTGAAAAACTGTTTTTT.

The CDR3 DNA reads as TGTGCCAGTAGTATAGGAGCCTTCCAAGAGACCCAGTACTTC. Its protein product is CASSIGAFQETQYF. The V gene is TRBV19, the J gene TRBJ2-5; D is undetermined. The germline CDR1 and CDR2 sequences are LNHDA and SQIVND (reference sequence). V was trimmed by 1 base and J by 1 base, leaving 7 bases between them. CDR3 size: 14 residues.

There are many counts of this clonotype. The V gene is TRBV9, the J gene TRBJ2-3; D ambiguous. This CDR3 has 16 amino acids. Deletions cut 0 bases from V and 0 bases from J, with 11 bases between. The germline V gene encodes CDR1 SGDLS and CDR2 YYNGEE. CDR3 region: CASSVGSGPSTDTQYF. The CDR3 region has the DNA TGTGCCAGCAGCGTAGGGTCCGGACCCAGCACAGATACGCAGTATTTT. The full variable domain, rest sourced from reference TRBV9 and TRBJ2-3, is DSGVTQTPKHLITATGQRVTLRCSPRSGDLSVYWYQQSLDQGLQFLIQYYNGEERAKGNILERFSAQQFPDLHSELNLSSLELGDSALYFCASSVGSGPSTDTQYFGPGTRLTVL.

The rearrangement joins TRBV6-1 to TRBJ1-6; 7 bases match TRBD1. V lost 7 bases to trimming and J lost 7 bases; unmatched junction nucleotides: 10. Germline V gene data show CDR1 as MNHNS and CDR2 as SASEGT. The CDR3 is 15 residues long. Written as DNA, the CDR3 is TGTGCCAGCACGCCCAACAGGGGAGTGAATTCACCCCTCCACTTT. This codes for CASTPNRGVNSPLHF.

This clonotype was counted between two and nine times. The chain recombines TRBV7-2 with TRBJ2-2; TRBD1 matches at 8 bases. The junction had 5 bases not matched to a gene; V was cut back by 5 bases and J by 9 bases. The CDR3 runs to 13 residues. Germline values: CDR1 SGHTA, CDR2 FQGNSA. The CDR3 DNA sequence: TGTGCCAGCAGCCAACCAGGGGGCTGGGAGCTGTTTTTT. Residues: CASSQPGGWELFF.

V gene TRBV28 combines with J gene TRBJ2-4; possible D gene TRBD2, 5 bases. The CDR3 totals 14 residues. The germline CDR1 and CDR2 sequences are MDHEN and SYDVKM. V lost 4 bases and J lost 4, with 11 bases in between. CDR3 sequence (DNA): TGTGCCAGCAGTTGGGCTAGCCGTAAAAACATTCAGTACTTC. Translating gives CASSWASRKNIQYF.

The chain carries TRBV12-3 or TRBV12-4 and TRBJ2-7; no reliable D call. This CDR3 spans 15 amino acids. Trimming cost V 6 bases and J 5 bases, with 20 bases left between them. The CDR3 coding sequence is TGTGCCAGCAGCCTGAGTAGTCCCAGCCCGGACGAGCAGTACTTC. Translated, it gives CASSLSSPSPDEQYF.

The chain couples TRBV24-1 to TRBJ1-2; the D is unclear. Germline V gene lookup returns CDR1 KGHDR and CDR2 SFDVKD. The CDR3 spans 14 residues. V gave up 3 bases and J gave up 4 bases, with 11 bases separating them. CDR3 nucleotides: TGTGCCACCAGTGATCCTTGGACTGCCTATGGCTACACCTTC. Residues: CATSDPWTAYGYTF.

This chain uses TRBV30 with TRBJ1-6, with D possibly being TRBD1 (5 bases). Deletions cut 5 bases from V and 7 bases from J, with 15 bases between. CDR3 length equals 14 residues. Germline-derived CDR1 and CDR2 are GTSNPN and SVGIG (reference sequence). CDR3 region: CAWDPGRKNSPLHF. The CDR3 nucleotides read TGTGCCTGGGATCCGGGACGGAAGAATTCACCCCTCCACTTT.

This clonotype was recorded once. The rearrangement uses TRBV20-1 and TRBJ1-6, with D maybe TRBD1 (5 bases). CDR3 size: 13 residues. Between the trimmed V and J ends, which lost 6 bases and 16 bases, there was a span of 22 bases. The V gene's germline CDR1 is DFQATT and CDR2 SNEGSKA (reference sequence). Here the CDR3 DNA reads TGCAGTGCGCCTCACGTACAGGAGTGGGAACTCCACTTT. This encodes CSAPHVQEWELHF.

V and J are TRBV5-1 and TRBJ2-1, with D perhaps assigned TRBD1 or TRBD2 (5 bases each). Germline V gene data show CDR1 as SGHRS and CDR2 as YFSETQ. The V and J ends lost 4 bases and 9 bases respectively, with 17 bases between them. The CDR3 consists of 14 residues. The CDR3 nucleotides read TGCGCCAGCAGCCCGGGGACCATATCTTTTGAGCAGTTCTTC. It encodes CASSPGTISFEQFF.

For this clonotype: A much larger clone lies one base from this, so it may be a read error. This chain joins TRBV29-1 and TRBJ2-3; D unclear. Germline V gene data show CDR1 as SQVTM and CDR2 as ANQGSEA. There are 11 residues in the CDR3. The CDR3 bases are TGCAGCGTTCGACACCGAGATACGCGGTATTTT. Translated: CSVRHRDTRYF.

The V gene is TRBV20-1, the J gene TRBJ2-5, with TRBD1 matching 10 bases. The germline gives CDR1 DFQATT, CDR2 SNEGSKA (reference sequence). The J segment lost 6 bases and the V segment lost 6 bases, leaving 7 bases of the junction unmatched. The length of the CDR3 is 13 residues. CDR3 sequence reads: CSAGGQGRKTQYF. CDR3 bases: TGCAGTGCGGGGGGACAGGGGAGAAAGACCCAGTACTTC.

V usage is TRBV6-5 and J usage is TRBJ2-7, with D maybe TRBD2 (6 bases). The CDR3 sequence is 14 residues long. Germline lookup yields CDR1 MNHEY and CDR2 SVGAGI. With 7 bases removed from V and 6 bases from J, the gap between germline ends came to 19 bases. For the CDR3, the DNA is TGTGCCAGCAACACCAGGACCGGGAGCGGCGAGCAGTACTTC. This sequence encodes CASNTRTGSGEQYF.

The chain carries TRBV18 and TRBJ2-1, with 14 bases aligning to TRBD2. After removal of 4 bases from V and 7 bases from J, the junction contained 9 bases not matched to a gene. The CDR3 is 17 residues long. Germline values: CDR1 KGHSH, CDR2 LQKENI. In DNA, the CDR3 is TGTGCCAGCTCACGCGTACCGGGACTAGCGGGAGTAAATGAGCAGTTCTTC. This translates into CASSRVPGLAGVNEQFF.

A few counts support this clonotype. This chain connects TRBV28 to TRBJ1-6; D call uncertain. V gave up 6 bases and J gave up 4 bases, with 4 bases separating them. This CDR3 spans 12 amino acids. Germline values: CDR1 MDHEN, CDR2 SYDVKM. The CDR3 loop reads CASRNYNSPLHF. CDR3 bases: TGTGCCAGCAGGAATTATAATTCACCCCTCCACTTT.

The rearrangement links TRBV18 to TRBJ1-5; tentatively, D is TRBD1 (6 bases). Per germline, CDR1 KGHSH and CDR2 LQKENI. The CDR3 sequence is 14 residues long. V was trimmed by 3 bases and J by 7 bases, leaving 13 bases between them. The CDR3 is CASSPNRETQPQHF. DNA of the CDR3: TGTGCCAGCTCACCCAACAGGGAAACGCAGCCCCAGCATTTT. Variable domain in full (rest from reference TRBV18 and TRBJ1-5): NAGVMQNPRHLVRRRGQEARLRCSPMKGHSHVYWYRQLPEEGLKFMVYLQKENIIDESGMPKERFSAEFPKEGPSILRIQQVVRGDSAAYFCASSPNRETQPQHFGDGTRLSIL.

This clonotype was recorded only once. The CDR3 spells CASSDLGSRETQYF. The CDR3 DNA is TGCGCCAGCAGCGATTTAGGGTCTCGAGAGACCCAGTACTTC. V and J are TRBV5-1 and TRBJ2-5; the D is unclear. The CDR3 has 14 amino acids. CDR1 is SGHRS, CDR2 YFSETQ, per germline. V lost 4 bases to trimming and J lost 4 bases, with 14 bases between them.

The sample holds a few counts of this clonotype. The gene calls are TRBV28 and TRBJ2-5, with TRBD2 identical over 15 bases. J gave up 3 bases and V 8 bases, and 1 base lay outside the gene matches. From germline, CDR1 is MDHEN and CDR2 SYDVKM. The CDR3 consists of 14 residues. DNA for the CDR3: TGTGCCAGCTGGACTAGCGGGAGGGAAGAGACCCAGTACTTC. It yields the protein CASWTSGREETQYF.

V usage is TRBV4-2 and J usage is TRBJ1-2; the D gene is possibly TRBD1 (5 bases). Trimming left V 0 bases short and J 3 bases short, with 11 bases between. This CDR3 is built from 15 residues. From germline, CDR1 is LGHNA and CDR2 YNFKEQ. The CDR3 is CASSQDSGTYYGYTF. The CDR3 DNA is TGTGCCAGCAGCCAAGACTCAGGGACGTACTATGGCTACACCTTC.

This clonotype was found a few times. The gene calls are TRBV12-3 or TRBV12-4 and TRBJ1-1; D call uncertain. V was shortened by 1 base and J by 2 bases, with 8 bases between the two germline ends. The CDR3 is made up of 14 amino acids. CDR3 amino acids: CASSLESRNTEAFF. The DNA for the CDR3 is TGTGCCAGCAGTTTAGAGTCCAGAAACACTGAAGCTTTCTTT.

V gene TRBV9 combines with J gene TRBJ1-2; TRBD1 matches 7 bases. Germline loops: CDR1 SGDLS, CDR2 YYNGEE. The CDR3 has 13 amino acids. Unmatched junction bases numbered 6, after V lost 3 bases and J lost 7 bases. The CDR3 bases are TGTGCCAGCAGCGCAACAGGGGAGGCTGGCTACACCTTC. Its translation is CASSATGEAGYTF.

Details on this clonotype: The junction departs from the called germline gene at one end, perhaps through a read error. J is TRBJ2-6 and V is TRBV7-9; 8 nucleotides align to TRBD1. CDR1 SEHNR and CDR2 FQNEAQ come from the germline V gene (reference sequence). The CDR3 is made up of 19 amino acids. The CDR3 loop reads CASSLGVDRVPSWANVLTF. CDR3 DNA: TGTGCCAGCAGCTTAGGCGTGGACAGGGTTCCCTCTTGGGCCAACGTCCTGACTTTC.

The CDR3 DNA is TGTGCCAGCAGCGTCGGCGGGGGGGCAATAGATGAGCAGTTCTTC. Amino acids: CASSVGGGAIDEQFF. V usage is TRBV9 and J usage is TRBJ2-1; 9 bases are shared with TRBD2. In germline, CDR1 is SGDLS, CDR2 YYNGEE. Trimming took 2 bases from V and 8 from J; bases not matched to a gene: 8. The CDR3 has 15 amino acids.